The 20 T cell receptor beta chains below all came from one sample that was sequenced in a study of blood T cell repertoires in COVID-19. Measured with immunoSEQ multiplex PCR; TCRdb has only the in-frame clones, and not every one. Altogether under 25,000 clones are present, 75% to 85% being singletons, with the ten largest covering about half. Sequencing used peripheral blood. Source of these receptors: a man aged 70 or older with acute or convalescent COVID-19.

This chain connects TRBV7-2 to TRBJ2-1; the match to TRBD2 covers 11 bases. CDR1 and CDR2 from the germline V gene are SGHTA and FQGNSA. This CDR3 region has 15 residues. The V and J ends lost 5 bases and 3 bases, in that order; junction bases with no gene match: 3. CDR3 in DNA: TGTGCCAGCAGCACTAGCGGGGGTGGCTACAATGAGCAGTTCTTC. Translation: CASSTSGGGYNEQFF.

The sample holds one count of this clone. V is TRBV28 and J is TRBJ2-5; TRBD2 matches at 7 bases. With V trimmed by 10 bases and J by 3 bases, 26 bases remained unmatched. Germline CDR1 is MDHEN and CDR2 is SYDVKM. The CDR3 contains 19 residues. The chain's CDR3 is CATIPVTGTTTPFEETQYF. CDR3 bases: TGTGCCACCATCCCCGTGACCGGGACTACAACCCCCTTTGAAGAGACCCAGTACTTC.

This chain joins TRBV7-9 and TRBJ2-3; 7 positions match TRBD1. The CDR3 loop spans 14 amino acids. With 7 bases clipped from V and 6 bases from J, the junction kept 10 bases outside the gene matches. The germline V gene encodes CDR1 SEHNR and CDR2 FQNEAQ (reference sequence). CDR3 sequence reads: CASKTGTGVDTQYF. CDR3 nucleotide sequence: TGTGCCAGCAAGACAGGGACGGGCGTGGATACGCAGTATTTT.

The gene calls are TRBV9 and TRBJ2-2, with 9 bases lining up with TRBD1. V gave up 4 bases and J gave up 6 bases; unmatched junction bases: 7. There are 15 residues in the CDR3. Germline V gene data show CDR1 as SGDLS and CDR2 as YYNGEE. CDR3 coding DNA: TGTGCCAGCAGCTCGGAACAGGGGGCGGCCGGGGAGCTGTTTTTT. Translation gives CASSSEQGAAGELFF.

CDR3 nucleotide sequence: TGTGCCACCAGCCAGGGGATGGCTAGCGGGATCTACAATGAGCAGTTCTTC. It translates to CATSQGMASGIYNEQFF. The chain couples TRBV15 to TRBJ2-1, with TRBD2 matching 9 bases. The J segment lost 3 bases and the V segment lost 5 bases, leaving 11 bases of the junction unmatched. This CDR3 spans 17 amino acids. Germline V lookup: CDR1 LNHNV, CDR2 YYDKDF (reference sequence). Full variable domain (remainder filled in from reference TRBV15 and TRBJ2-1): DAMVIQNPRYQVTQFGKPVTLSCSQTLNHNVMYWYQQKSSQAPKLLFHYYDKDFNNEADTPDNFQSRRPNTSFCFLDIRSPGLGDTAMYLCATSQGMASGIYNEQFFGPGTRLTVL.

The chain uses TRBV3-1 (or the pseudogene TRBV3-2) and TRBJ1-2; D gene uncertain. Looked up from germline, CDR1 is LGHDT and CDR2 is YNNKEL (reference sequence). The V end lost 5 bases, the J end lost 7 bases, and 11 bases lay between the germline ends. The CDR3 extends over 12 amino acids. For the CDR3, the DNA is TGTGCCAGCAGCGGTGGGAGTCTTGGCTACACCTTC. Its translation is CASSGGSLGYTF.

The rearrangement uses TRBV10-3 and TRBJ2-7; 9 bases are shared with TRBD2. Germline CDR1 is ENHRY and CDR2 is SYGVKD. The junction had 7 bases not matched to a gene; V was cut back by 10 bases and J by 3 bases. This CDR3 region has 13 residues. CDR3: CATRAGGHYEQYF. In DNA form, the CDR3 reads TGTGCCACCCGAGCGGGAGGCCACTACGAGCAGTACTTC.

V and J are TRBV11-2 and TRBJ2-3; 9 nucleotides agree with TRBD2. The junction had 3 bases not matched to a gene; V was cut back by 1 base and J by 4 bases. Germline V CDR1 and CDR2: SGHAT, FQNNGV. CDR3 length: 15 residues. The CDR3 sequence: CASSLALAGADTQYF. For the CDR3, the DNA is TGTGCCAGCAGCTTAGCCTTAGCGGGGGCAGATACGCAGTATTTT.

The chain carries TRBV6-2 or TRBV6-3 and TRBJ2-5; 10 bases fit TRBD2. Trimming took 5 bases from V and 3 from J; bases not matched to a gene: 9. Germline V CDR1 and CDR2: MNHEY, SVGEGT. The CDR3 covers 16 residues. CDR3 DNA: TGTGCCAGCAGTAACGGACTAGCGGCGCGAAAAGAGACCCAGTACTTC. Translating gives CASSNGLAARKETQYF.

V and J are TRBV15 and TRBJ2-2; 7 bases match TRBD2. From germline, CDR1 is LNHNV and CDR2 YYDKDF (reference sequence). The V gene end was trimmed by 2 bases and the J gene end by 4 bases; junction bases not matched to a gene: 4. This CDR3 comprises 15 residues. The CDR3 spells CATSRSSGGTGELFF. The CDR3 DNA is TGTGCCACCAGCAGATCTAGCGGAGGCACCGGGGAGCTGTTTTTT.

CDR3 protein: CASSLVGQYSNQPQHF. The CDR3, as DNA: TGTGCCAGCAGCTTAGTAGGACAATATAGCAATCAGCCCCAGCATTTT. The V gene is TRBV7-9, the J gene TRBJ1-5, with D tentatively TRBD1 (5 bases). This CDR3 has 16 amino acids. V dropped 1 base and J dropped 0 bases, with 10 bases sitting between them. Germline V gene lookup returns CDR1 SEHNR and CDR2 FQNEAQ (reference sequence).

V gene TRBV19 combines with J gene TRBJ1-1, with TRBD1 identical over 9 bases. The CDR3 sequence is 16 residues long. CDR1 and CDR2 (germline): LNHDA, SQIVND (reference sequence). The ends lost 7 bases at V and 3 bases at J; junction bases unmatched: 12. The CDR3: CASKGGDRDADTEAFF. The CDR3 DNA reads TGTGCCAGTAAGGGGGGGGACAGGGATGCGGACACTGAAGCTTTCTTT.

The chain combines TRBV10-1 with TRBJ1-1; D unclear. This CDR3 is built from 13 residues. Germline V lookup: CDR1 WNHNN, CDR2 SYGVQD (reference sequence). The V gene lost 5 bases and the J gene lost 0 bases, with 7 bases spanning the gap. The CDR3 loop reads CASSRAVNTEAFF. CDR3 DNA: TGCGCCAGCAGTCGTGCGGTGAACACTGAAGCTTTCTTT.

This rearrangement joins TRBV29-1 to TRBJ1-2, with a tentative D call TRBD1 (6 bases). There are 13 residues in the CDR3. Looked up from germline, CDR1 is SQVTM and CDR2 is ANQGSEA. Trimming took off 5 bases at V and 1 base at J, with 11 bases between the two ends. CDR3 nucleotides: TGCAGCGTTCTCCGGACAGATAACTATGGCTACACCTTC. It encodes CSVLRTDNYGYTF.

The V and J genes are TRBV5-6 and TRBJ1-6; weak D call: TRBD1 (5 bases). The CDR3 runs 13 residues. Between the trimmed V and J ends, which lost 5 bases and 7 bases, there was a span of 10 bases. Germline loops: CDR1 SGHDT, CDR2 YYEEEE. This chain's CDR3 is CASSIGGNSPLHF. CDR3 DNA sequence: TGTGCCAGCAGTATTGGGGGGAATTCACCCCTCCACTTT.

This chain connects TRBV3-1 (or the pseudogene TRBV3-2) to TRBJ2-7; a weak D match, TRBD2 (6 bases). V was trimmed by 3 bases and J by 11 bases, leaving 17 bases between them. The CDR3 is 13 residues long. Germline V gene lookup returns CDR1 LGHDT and CDR2 YNNKEL (reference sequence). The CDR3 loop reads CASSHRATSGEYF. In DNA, the CDR3 is TGTGCCAGCAGCCACCGGGCTACATCGGGGGAGTACTTC.

The gene calls are TRBV5-3 and TRBJ1-1; D is uncertain. TRBV5-3 falls under the ORF class, with uncertain function. Trimming cost V 1 base and J 0 bases, with 13 bases left between them. The CDR3 length is 16 residues. Written as DNA, the CDR3 is TGTGCCAGAAGCTTGTCACGTAGCCTTTTGAACACTGAAGCTTTCTTT. As protein: CARSLSRSLLNTEAFF.

The rearrangement uses TRBV12-3 or TRBV12-4 and TRBJ2-2, with D perhaps TRBD2 (6 bases). This CDR3 spans 13 amino acids. Trimming pared 11 bases from V and 7 bases from J, leaving 17 bases between. CDR3 residues: CAGGTAEIGELFF. The CDR3 DNA sequence: TGTGCCGGAGGGACTGCCGAGATCGGGGAGCTGTTTTTT.

This sequence joins TRBV5-4 and TRBJ2-5, with D possibly being TRBD2 (6 bases). Deletions cut 4 bases from V and 2 bases from J, with 15 bases between. The CDR3 runs 15 residues. Germline lookup yields CDR1 SGHNT and CDR2 YYREEE (reference sequence). This CDR3 is CASSQPGLLQETQYF. CDR3 DNA: TGTGCCAGCAGCCAACCGGGACTCCTTCAAGAGACCCAGTACTTC.

This sequence joins TRBV5-1 and TRBJ2-1; a weak D match, TRBD2 (7 bases). V lost 1 base and J lost 4, with 15 bases in between. Germline V lookup: CDR1 SGHRS, CDR2 YFSETQ. This CDR3 is 16 amino acids long. The CDR3 bases are TGCGCCAGCAGCTTGATGGGGGCTAGCGGATACAATGAGCAGTTCTTC. Encoded protein: CASSLMGASGYNEQFF.